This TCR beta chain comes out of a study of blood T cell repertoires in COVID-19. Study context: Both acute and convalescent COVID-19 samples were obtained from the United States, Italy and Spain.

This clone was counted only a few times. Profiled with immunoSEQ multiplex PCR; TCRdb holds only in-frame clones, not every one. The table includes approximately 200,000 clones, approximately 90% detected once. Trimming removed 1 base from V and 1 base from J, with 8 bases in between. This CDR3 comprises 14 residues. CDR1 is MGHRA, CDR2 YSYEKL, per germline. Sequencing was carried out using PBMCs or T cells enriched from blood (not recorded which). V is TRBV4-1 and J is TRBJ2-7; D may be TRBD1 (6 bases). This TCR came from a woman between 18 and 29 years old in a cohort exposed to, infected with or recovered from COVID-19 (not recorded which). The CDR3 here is CASSQVGQSYEQYF. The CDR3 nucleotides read TGCGCCAGCAGCCAAGTTGGACAGTCCTACGAGCAGTACTTC.